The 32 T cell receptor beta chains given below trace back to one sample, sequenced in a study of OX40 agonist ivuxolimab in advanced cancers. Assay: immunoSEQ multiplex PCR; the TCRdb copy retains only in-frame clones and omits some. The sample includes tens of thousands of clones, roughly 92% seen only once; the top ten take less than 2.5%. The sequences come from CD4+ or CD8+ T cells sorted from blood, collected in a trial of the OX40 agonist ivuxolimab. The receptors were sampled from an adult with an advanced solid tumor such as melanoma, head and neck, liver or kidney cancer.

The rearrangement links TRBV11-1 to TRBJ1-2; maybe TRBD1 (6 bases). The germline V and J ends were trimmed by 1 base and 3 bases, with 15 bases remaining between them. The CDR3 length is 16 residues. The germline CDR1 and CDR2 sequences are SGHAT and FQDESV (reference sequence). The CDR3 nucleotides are TGTGCCAGCAGCTTAGACCACAGGGACCCCTACTATGGCTACACCTTC. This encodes CASSLDHRDPYYGYTF.

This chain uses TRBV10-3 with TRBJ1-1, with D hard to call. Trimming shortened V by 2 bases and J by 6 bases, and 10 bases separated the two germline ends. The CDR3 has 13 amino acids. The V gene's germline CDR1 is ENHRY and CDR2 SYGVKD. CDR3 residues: CAISEPLRAEAFF. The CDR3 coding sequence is TGTGCCATCAGTGAGCCCCTGAGGGCTGAAGCTTTCTTT.

CDR3 sequence: CASSLAGHLNYGYTF. The CDR3, as DNA: TGCGCCAGCAGCTTGGCGGGACACCTTAACTATGGCTACACCTTC. This chain connects TRBV5-1 to TRBJ1-2; possibly TRBD1 for D (6 bases). Deletions cut 0 bases from V and 1 base from J, with 10 bases between. The CDR3 length is 15 residues. Germline CDR1 reads SGHRS; CDR2 reads YFSETQ.

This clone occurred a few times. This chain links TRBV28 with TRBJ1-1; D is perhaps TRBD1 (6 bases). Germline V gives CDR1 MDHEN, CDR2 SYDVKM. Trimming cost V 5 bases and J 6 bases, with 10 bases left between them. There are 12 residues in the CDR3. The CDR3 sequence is CASSRDIPEAFF. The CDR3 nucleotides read TGTGCCAGCAGTAGGGACATTCCTGAAGCTTTCTTT.

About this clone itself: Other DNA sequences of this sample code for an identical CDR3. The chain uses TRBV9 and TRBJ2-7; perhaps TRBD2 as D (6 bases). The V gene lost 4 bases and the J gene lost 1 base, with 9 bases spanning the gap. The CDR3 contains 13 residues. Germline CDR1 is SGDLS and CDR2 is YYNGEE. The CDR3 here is CASSPGLSYEQYF. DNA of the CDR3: TGTGCCAGCAGCCCGGGACTTTCCTACGAGCAGTACTTC.

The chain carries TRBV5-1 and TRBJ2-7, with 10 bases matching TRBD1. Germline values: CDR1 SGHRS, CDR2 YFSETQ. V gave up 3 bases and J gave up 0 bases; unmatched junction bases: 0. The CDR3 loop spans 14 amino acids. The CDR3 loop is CASSWTGGSYEQYF. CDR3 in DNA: TGCGCCAGCAGCTGGACAGGGGGCTCCTACGAGCAGTACTTC. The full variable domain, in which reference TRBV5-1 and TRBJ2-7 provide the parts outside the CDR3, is KAGVTQTPRYLIKTRGQQVTLSCSPISGHRSVSWYQQTPGQGLQFLFEYFSETQRNKGNFPGRFSGRQFSNSRSEMNVSTLELGDSALYLCASSWTGGSYEQYFGPGTRLTVT.

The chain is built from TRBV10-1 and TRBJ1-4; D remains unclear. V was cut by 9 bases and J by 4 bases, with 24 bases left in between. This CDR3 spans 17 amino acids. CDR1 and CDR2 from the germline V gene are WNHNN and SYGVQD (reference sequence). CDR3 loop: CARKAPLNHSYNEKLFF. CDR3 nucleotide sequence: TGCGCCAGGAAAGCACCTCTTAACCACTCGTATAATGAAAAACTGTTTTTT.

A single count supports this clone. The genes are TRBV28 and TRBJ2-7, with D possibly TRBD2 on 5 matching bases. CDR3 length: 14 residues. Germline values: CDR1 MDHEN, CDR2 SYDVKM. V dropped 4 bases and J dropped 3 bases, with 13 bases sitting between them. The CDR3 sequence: CASSSPGTYYEQYF. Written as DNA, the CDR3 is TGTGCCAGCAGTTCGCCGGGAACCTACTACGAGCAGTACTTC. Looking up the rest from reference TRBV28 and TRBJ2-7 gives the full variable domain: DVKVTQSSRYLVKRTGEKVFLECVQDMDHENMFWYRQDPGLGLRLIYFSYDVKMKEKGDIPEGYSVSREKKERFSLILESASTNQTSMYLCASSSPGTYYEQYFGPGTRLTVT.

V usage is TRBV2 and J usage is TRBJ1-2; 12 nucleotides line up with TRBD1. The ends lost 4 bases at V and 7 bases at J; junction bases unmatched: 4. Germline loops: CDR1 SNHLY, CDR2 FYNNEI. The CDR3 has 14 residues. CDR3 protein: CASSAGQGAGGYTF. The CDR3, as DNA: TGTGCCAGCAGTGCGGGACAGGGGGCGGGTGGCTACACCTTC.

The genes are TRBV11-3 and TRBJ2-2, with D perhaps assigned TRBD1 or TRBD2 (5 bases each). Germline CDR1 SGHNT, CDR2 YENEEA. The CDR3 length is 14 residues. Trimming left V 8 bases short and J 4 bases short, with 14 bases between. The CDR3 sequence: CASHRDGTTGELFF. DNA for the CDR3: TGTGCCAGCCACCGGGACGGGACCACCGGGGAGCTGTTTTTT. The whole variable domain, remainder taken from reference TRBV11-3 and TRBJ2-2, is EAGVVQSPRYKIIEKKQPVAFWCNPISGHNTLYWYLQNLGQGPELLIRYENEEAVDDSQLPKDRFSAERLKGVDSTLKIQPAELGDSAVYLCASHRDGTTGELFFGEGSRLTVL.

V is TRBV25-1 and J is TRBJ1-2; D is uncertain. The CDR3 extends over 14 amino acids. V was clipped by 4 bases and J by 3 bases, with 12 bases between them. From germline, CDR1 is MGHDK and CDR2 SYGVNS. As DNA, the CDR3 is TGTGCCAGCAGTGCCTCTTTCCGTGACTATGGCTACACCTTC. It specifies CASSASFRDYGYTF.

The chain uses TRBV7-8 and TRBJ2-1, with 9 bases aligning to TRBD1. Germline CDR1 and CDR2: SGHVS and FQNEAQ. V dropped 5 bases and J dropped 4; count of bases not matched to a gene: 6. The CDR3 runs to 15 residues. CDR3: CASSIQGAGYNEQFF. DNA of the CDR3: TGTGCCAGCAGCATACAGGGGGCTGGGTACAATGAGCAGTTCTTC.

CDR3 DNA sequence: TGTGCCAGCAGCCTGGGCCAGGGTAATGAAAAACTGTTTTTT. This sequence encodes CASSLGQGNEKLFF. The J gene is TRBJ1-4, the V gene TRBV4-2; perhaps TRBD1 as D (5 bases). This CDR3 spans 14 amino acids. Looked up from germline, CDR1 is LGHNA and CDR2 is YNFKEQ. The V end lost 4 bases, the J end lost 4 bases, and 10 bases lay between the germline ends.

In DNA form, the CDR3 reads TGTGCCAGTAGTAGGTCAGGGGCCGTCCCAGGTGAAGCTTTCTTT. Residues: CASSRSGAVPGEAFF. The V gene is TRBV19, the J gene TRBJ1-1, with D possibly TRBD1 on 6 matching bases. V lost 4 bases and J lost 7, with 19 bases in between. Germline values: CDR1 LNHDA, CDR2 SQIVND (reference sequence). The CDR3 is 15 amino acids.

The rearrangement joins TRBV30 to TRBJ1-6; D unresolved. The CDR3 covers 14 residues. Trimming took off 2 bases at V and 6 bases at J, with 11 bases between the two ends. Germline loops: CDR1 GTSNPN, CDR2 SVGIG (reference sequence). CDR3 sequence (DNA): TGTGCCTGGAGTCGGGCAGCGAGTAATTCACCCCTCCACTTT. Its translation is CAWSRAASNSPLHF.

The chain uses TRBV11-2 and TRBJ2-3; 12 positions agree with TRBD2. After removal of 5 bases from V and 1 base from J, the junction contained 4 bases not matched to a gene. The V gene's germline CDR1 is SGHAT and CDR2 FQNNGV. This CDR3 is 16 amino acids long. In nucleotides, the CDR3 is TGTGCCAGCAGCAAGGGACTAGCGGGCGGCACAGATACGCAGTATTTT. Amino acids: CASSKGLAGGTDTQYF.

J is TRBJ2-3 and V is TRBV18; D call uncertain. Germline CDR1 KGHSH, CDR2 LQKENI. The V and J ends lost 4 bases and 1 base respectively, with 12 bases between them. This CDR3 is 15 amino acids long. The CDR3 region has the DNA TGTGCCAGCTCACTCTCCCTTGGGGGCACAGATACGCAGTATTTT. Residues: CASSLSLGGTDTQYF. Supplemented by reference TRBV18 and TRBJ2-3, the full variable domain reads NAGVMQNPRHLVRRRGQEARLRCSPMKGHSHVYWYRQLPEEGLKFMVYLQKENIIDESGMPKERFSAEFPKEGPSILRIQQVVRGDSAAYFCASSLSLGGTDTQYFGPGTRLTVL.

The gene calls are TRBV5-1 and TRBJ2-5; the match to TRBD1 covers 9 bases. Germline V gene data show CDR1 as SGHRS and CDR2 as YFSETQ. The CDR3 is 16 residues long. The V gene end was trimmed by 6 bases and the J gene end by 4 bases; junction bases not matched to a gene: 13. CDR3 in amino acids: CASIRGTGSAGETQYF. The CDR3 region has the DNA TGCGCCAGCATCAGGGGGACAGGGAGTGCGGGAGAGACCCAGTACTTC.

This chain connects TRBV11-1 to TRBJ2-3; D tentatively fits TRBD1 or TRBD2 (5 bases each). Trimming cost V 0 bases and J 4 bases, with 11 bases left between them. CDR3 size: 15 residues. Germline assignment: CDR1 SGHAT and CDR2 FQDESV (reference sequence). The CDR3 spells CASSLAGDRSDTQYF. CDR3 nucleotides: TGTGCCAGCAGCTTAGCTGGGGACCGCTCAGATACGCAGTATTTT.

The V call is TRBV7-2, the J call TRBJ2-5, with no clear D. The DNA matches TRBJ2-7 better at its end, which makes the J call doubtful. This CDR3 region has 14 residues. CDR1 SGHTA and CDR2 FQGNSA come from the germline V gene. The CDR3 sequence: CASSLFKQPYEQYF. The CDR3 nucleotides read TGTGCCAGCAGCTTATTTAAACAGCCCTACGAGCAGTACTTC.

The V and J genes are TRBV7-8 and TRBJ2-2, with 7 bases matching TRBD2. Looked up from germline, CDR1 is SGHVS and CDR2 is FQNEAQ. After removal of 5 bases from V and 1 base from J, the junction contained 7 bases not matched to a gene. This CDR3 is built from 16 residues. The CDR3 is CASSDARGVNTGELFF. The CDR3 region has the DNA TGTGCCAGCAGCGACGCCCGGGGGGTGAACACCGGGGAGCTGTTTTTT.

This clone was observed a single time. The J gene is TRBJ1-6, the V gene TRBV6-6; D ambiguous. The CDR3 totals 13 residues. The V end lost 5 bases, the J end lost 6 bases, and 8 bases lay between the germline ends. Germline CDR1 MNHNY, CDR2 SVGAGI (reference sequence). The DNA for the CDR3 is TGTGCCAGCAGTCAAGAAGTTAATTCACCCCTCCACTTT. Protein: CASSQEVNSPLHF.

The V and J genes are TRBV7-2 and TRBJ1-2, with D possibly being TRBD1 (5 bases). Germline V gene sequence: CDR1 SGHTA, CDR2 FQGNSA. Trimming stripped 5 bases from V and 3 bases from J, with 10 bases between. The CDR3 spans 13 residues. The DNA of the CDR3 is TGTGCCAGCAGCCCAGGAGGGGACTATGGCTACACCTTC. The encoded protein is CASSPGGDYGYTF.

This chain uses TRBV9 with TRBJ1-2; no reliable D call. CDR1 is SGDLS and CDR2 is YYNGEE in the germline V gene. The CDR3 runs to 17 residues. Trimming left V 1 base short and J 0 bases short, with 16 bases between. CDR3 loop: CASSVTDSRISNYGYTF. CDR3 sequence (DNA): TGTGCCAGCAGCGTAACCGACTCGAGGATTTCTAACTATGGCTACACCTTC.

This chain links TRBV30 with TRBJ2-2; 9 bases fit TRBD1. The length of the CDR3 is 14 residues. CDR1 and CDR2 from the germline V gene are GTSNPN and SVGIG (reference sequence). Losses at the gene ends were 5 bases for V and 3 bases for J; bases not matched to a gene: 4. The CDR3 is CAWGTGLDTGELFF. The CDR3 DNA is TGTGCCTGGGGGACAGGGTTAGACACCGGGGAGCTGTTTTTT.

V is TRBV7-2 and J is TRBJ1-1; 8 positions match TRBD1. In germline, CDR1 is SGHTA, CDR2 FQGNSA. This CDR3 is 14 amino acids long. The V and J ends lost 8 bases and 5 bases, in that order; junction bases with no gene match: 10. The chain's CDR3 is CASGGQGVLTEAFF. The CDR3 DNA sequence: TGTGCCAGCGGTGGACAGGGAGTACTAACTGAAGCTTTCTTT.

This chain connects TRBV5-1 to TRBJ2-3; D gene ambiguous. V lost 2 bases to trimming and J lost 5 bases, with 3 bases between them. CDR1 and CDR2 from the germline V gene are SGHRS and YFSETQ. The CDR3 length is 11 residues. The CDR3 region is CASSFGDTQYF. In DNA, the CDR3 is TGCGCCAGCAGCTTTGGAGATACGCAGTATTTT.

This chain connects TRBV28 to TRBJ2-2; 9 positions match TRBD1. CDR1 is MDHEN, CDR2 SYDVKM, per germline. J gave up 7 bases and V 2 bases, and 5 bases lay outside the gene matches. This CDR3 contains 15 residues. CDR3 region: CASSLRDRDNGELFF. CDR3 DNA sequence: TGTGCCAGCAGTTTAAGGGACAGGGATAACGGGGAGCTGTTTTTT.

The CDR3 DNA follows: TGTGCCAGCAGCAGTGGAGGAGGCGGTCAGGGCCCCTACAATGAGCAGTTCTTC. The encoded protein is CASSSGGGGQGPYNEQFF. J is TRBJ2-1 and V is TRBV7-8; D tentatively fits TRBD1 or TRBD2 (5 bases each). Germline CDR1 SGHVS, CDR2 FQNEAQ. V was cut by 5 bases and J by 2 bases, with 22 bases left in between. There are 18 residues in the CDR3. Together with reference TRBV7-8 and TRBJ2-1, the CDR3 gives the full variable domain: GAGVSQSPRYKVAKRGQDVALRCDPISGHVSLFWYQQALGQGPEFLTYFQNEAQLDKSGLPSDRFFAERPEGSVSTLKIQRTQQEDSAVYLCASSSGGGGQGPYNEQFFGPGTRLTVL.

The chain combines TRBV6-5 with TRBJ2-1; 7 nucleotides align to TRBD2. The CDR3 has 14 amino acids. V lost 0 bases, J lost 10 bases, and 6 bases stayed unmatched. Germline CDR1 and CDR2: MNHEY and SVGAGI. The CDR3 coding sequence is TGTGCCAGCAGTTACTCCCCAAGCGGGGCGGAGCAGTTCTTC. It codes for CASSYSPSGAEQFF.

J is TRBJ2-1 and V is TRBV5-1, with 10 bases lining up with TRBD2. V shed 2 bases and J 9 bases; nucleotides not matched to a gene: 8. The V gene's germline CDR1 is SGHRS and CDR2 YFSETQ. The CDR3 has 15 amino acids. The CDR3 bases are TGCGCCAGCAGCTTATCAGCGGGGGGGCCGGGTGAGCAGTTCTTC. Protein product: CASSLSAGGPGEQFF.

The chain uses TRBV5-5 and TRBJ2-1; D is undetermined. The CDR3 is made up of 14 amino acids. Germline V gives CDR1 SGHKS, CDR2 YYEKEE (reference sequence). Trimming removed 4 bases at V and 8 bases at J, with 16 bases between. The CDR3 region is CASSQVGPLYEQFF. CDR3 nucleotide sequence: TGTGCCAGCAGCCAAGTGGGCCCCCTTTATGAGCAGTTCTTC.